The subject of this entry is one T cell receptor beta chain. The repertoire was sequenced with immunoSEQ multiplex PCR; TCRdb's copy has only in-frame clones and lacks some. The repertoire holds 200,000 to 300,000 clones, 75% to 95% seen once, with roughly 2.7% in the top ten. This record comes from a study of blood T cell repertoires in COVID-19. On the study more broadly: T cells, B-cell-depleted T cells, or PBMCs provided the cDNA or gDNA that served as material.

The V and J ends lost 3 bases and 9 bases respectively, with 9 bases between them. CDR3 length: 13 residues. Germline values: CDR1 SGHAT, CDR2 FQNNGV. This chain joins TRBV11-2 and TRBJ1-6; tentatively, D is TRBD1 (6 bases). The receptor was isolated from a person under 30 with COVID-19, enrolled during active disease. Sequencing was done on a sample of peripheral blood. The CDR3 DNA is TGTGCCAGCAGCTTGGACAGTTTTTCACCCCTCCACTTT. Amino acids: CASSLDSFSPLHF.